This passage covers 32 T cell receptor beta chains from one sample sequenced in a study of T cells in tuberculosis. Noted time point: new active TB diagnosis, blood taken before or within 7 days of starting treatment. Method: immunoSEQ multiplex PCR; TCRdb's copy keeps in-frame clones and lacks some. The sample holds tens of thousands of clones, 70% to 85% seen once. Sample: PBMCs, taken at tuberculosis diagnosis. The receptors come from an adult with tuberculosis.

V usage is TRBV4-3 and J usage is TRBJ2-3; D possibly corresponds to TRBD2 (7 bases). Germline-derived CDR1 and CDR2 are LGHNA and YSLEER. The CDR3 runs to 15 residues. The V and J ends lost 0 bases and 4 bases respectively, with 11 bases between them. The chain's CDR3 is CASSQEGGPSDTQYF. Written as DNA, the CDR3 is TGCGCCAGCAGCCAAGAGGGGGGGCCTTCAGATACGCAGTATTTT.

This clone appeared a few times. J is TRBJ1-2 and V is TRBV4-2; D not certain. The CDR3 spans 15 residues. Trimming removed 0 bases at V and 8 bases at J, with 16 bases between. Germline CDR1 LGHNA, CDR2 YNFKEQ. The CDR3 region is CASSQDYADEGGYTF. The CDR3 DNA reads TGTGCCAGCAGCCAAGATTATGCGGATGAAGGAGGCTACACCTTC.

The chain is built from TRBV7-2 and TRBJ2-7; D is undetermined. Between the trimmed V and J ends, which lost 4 bases and 0 bases, there was a span of 10 bases. CDR1 and CDR2 (germline): SGHTA, FQGNSA. The CDR3 has 14 amino acids. DNA for the CDR3: TGTGCCAGCAGCTCATTGTCGAGCTCCTACGAGCAGTACTTC. Translation: CASSSLSSSYEQYF.

V usage is TRBV4-1 and J usage is TRBJ2-5; 7 positions match TRBD2. With 3 bases clipped from V and 5 bases from J, the junction kept 18 bases outside the gene matches. Per germline, CDR1 MGHRA and CDR2 YSYEKL. CDR3 size: 18 residues. DNA for the CDR3: TGCGCCAGCAGCCAGCTGGGGAGCAGCGGGGACCAGTGGGAGACCCAGTACTTC. Translated, it gives CASSQLGSSGDQWETQYF.

The chain employs TRBV4-3 and TRBJ2-2, with D perhaps TRBD2 (5 bases). Trimming took off 0 bases at V and 2 bases at J, with 7 bases between the two ends. The CDR3 extends over 15 amino acids. Germline V gene sequence: CDR1 LGHNA, CDR2 YSLEER. CDR3 region: CASSQDGVNTGELFF. For the CDR3, the DNA is TGCGCCAGCAGCCAAGACGGGGTTAACACCGGGGAGCTGTTTTTT.

The chain recombines TRBV19 with TRBJ2-1, with D tentatively TRBD1 (5 bases). Trimming left V 7 bases short and J 1 base short, with 8 bases between. This CDR3 is built from 13 residues. Germline CDR1 and CDR2: LNHDA and SQIVND (reference sequence). The chain's CDR3 is CASNAGSYNEQFF. The DNA of the CDR3 is TGTGCCAGTAACGCAGGGTCCTACAATGAGCAGTTCTTC.

This chain links TRBV29-1 with TRBJ2-3; TRBD2 agrees at 7 bases. CDR1 is SQVTM and CDR2 is ANQGSEA in the germline V gene. V lost 4 bases, J lost 1 base, and 2 bases stayed unmatched. There are 13 residues in the CDR3. Here the CDR3 reads CSVASGGTDTQYF. The CDR3 DNA is TGCAGCGTTGCTAGCGGAGGCACAGATACGCAGTATTTT.

The chain recombines TRBV5-8 with TRBJ2-1, with D possibly being TRBD1 (6 bases). With 6 bases removed from V and 0 bases from J, the gap between germline ends came to 16 bases. The CDR3 covers 16 residues. Germline V gene data show CDR1 as SGHTS and CDR2 as YDEGEE. The CDR3: CASIPSGQSSYNEQFF. CDR3 DNA: TGTGCCAGCATTCCCAGTGGACAGAGCTCCTACAATGAGCAGTTCTTC.

With respect to this clone: The same CDR3 can be traced to other DNA sequences in this sample. The rearrangement joins TRBV14 to TRBJ1-5; TRBD1 matches at 9 bases. Germline V lookup: CDR1 SGHDN, CDR2 FVKESK. The CDR3 has 16 residues. Trimming took 3 bases from V and 3 from J; bases not matched to a gene: 6. CDR3 sequence reads: CASSQGQGEINQPQHF. In DNA, the CDR3 is TGTGCCAGCAGCCAGGGACAGGGCGAGATCAATCAGCCCCAGCATTTT. The whole variable domain, filled in from reference TRBV14 and TRBJ1-5, reads EAGVTQFPSHSVIEKGQTVTLRCDPISGHDNLYWYRRVMGKEIKFLLHFVKESKQDESGMPNNRFLAERTGGTYSTLKVQPAELEDSGVYFCASSQGQGEINQPQHFGDGTRLSIL.

This chain joins TRBV5-1 and TRBJ2-4; tentative D call: TRBD2 (5 bases). CDR1 and CDR2 from the germline V gene are SGHRS and YFSETQ. V was trimmed by 0 bases and J by 0 bases, leaving 10 bases between them. CDR3 length: 16 amino acids. CDR3 nucleotide sequence: TGCGCCAGCAGCTTGGAAAGCGGCTCAGCCAAAAACATTCAGTACTTC. Amino acids: CASSLESGSAKNIQYF.

The rearrangement uses TRBV2 and TRBJ1-1; D gene unclear. V was pared by 4 bases and J by 1 base, with 10 bases between. Germline CDR1 and CDR2: SNHLY and FYNNEI. The CDR3 is 14 residues long. CDR3 protein: CASSGESGNTEAFF. The CDR3, as DNA: TGTGCCAGCAGTGGCGAAAGTGGGAACACTGAAGCTTTCTTT.

In its sample, this clone ranks as medium-sized. The chain is built from TRBV2 and TRBJ2-7; D call uncertain. The V end lost 7 bases, the J end lost 0 bases, and 10 bases lay between the germline ends. The germline gives CDR1 SNHLY, CDR2 FYNNEI. This CDR3 contains 13 residues. The CDR3 protein is CASTGLSSYEQYF. In DNA form, the CDR3 reads TGTGCCAGCACCGGGTTAAGCTCCTACGAGCAGTACTTC.

The gene calls are TRBV6-1 and TRBJ1-2; 8 positions match TRBD1. Germline V gives CDR1 MNHNS, CDR2 SASEGT. The CDR3 is 15 amino acids. V was clipped by 11 bases and J by 4 bases; unmatched bases: 15. CDR3 sequence reads: CAASAPGQGPYGYTF. In DNA, the CDR3 is TGTGCCGCCTCGGCCCCCGGACAGGGACCCTATGGCTACACCTTC.

The CDR3 nucleotides are TGTGCCAGCGACTTTTCCTACGAGCAGTACTTC. It specifies CASDFSYEQYF. V usage is TRBV6-1 and J usage is TRBJ2-7, with D hard to call. The V and J ends lost 8 bases and 1 base respectively, with 6 bases between them. CDR1 MNHNS and CDR2 SASEGT come from the germline V gene. The CDR3 contains 11 residues.

The CDR3 DNA is TGTGCCAGCTCATCGGGGGGATCTCCTAACTATGGCTACACCTTC. It translates to CASSSGGSPNYGYTF. V and J are TRBV13 and TRBJ1-2; a weak D match, TRBD1 (5 bases). The length of the CDR3 is 15 residues. Germline V gene sequence: CDR1 PRHDT, CDR2 FYEKMQ (reference sequence). Trimming took off 8 bases at V and 0 bases at J, with 16 bases between the two ends.

The sample holds a few counts of this clone. Other nucleotide sequences from this sample produce the same CDR3. V and J are TRBV7-9 and TRBJ2-2, with 7 bases fitting TRBD1. Per the germline V gene, CDR1 is SEHNR and CDR2 is FQNEAQ (reference sequence). The junction had 4 bases not matched to a gene; V was cut back by 5 bases and J by 1 base. The CDR3 runs 15 residues. The CDR3 DNA sequence: TGTGCCAGCAGCCCATGGACAGGGAACACCGGGGAGCTGTTTTTT. This encodes CASSPWTGNTGELFF.

The chain is built from TRBV5-1 and TRBJ1-4, with a weak D call TRBD1 (5 bases). The CDR3 is 12 residues long. The germline gives CDR1 SGHRS, CDR2 YFSETQ. The V and J ends lost 3 bases and 7 bases respectively, with 7 bases between them. This CDR3 reads CASSWDFEKLFF. The CDR3 DNA follows: TGCGCCAGCAGCTGGGACTTTGAAAAACTGTTTTTT.

This clone was recorded only once. The rearrangement links TRBV7-2 to TRBJ1-2; tentative D call: TRBD1 (5 bases). V lost 5 bases, J lost 5 bases, and 12 bases lay in between. CDR3 length: 13 amino acids. Germline V gene data show CDR1 as SGHTA and CDR2 as FQGNSA. Here the CDR3 reads CASSPGGGYGYTF. In DNA form, the CDR3 reads TGTGCCAGCAGCCCGGGGGGGGGATATGGCTACACCTTC.

A single count supports this clone. The chain links TRBV6-5 to TRBJ1-5, with no clear D. The V gene's germline CDR1 is MNHEY and CDR2 SVGAGI. V dropped 0 bases and J dropped 7 bases, with 7 bases sitting between them. The CDR3 contains 13 residues. CDR3 amino acids: CASSYSDWQPQHF. The CDR3 nucleotides read TGTGCCAGCAGTTACTCCGACTGGCAGCCCCAGCATTTT.

The rearrangement uses TRBV4-1 and TRBJ1-5, with TRBD1 matching 8 bases. J was trimmed by 4 bases and V by 1 base; bases with no gene match: 9. CDR3 length equals 17 residues. Germline loops: CDR1 MGHRA, CDR2 YSYEKL. CDR3 protein: CASSQAGGGPLNQPQHF. DNA for the CDR3: TGCGCCAGCAGCCAAGCAGGGGGCGGCCCCTTAAATCAGCCCCAGCATTTT.

The CDR3 spells CASSHGFWDRGADGANVLTF. The CDR3 DNA follows: TGTGCCAGCAGCCATGGTTTTTGGGACAGGGGTGCGGATGGGGCCAACGTCCTGACTTTC. This sequence joins TRBV7-6 and TRBJ2-6, with 10 positions matching TRBD1. J lost 3 bases, V lost 5 bases, and 16 bases had no gene match. Germline V gives CDR1 SGHVS, CDR2 FNYEAQ. The CDR3 extends over 20 amino acids.

The V and J genes are TRBV2 and TRBJ1-1; a weak D match, TRBD1 (5 bases). V dropped 6 bases and J dropped 11 bases, with 13 bases sitting between them. From germline, CDR1 is SNHLY and CDR2 FYNNEI. CDR3 length equals 11 residues. CDR3 in amino acids: CASRRQGSAFF. In DNA form, the CDR3 reads TGTGCCAGCAGACGCCAGGGAAGTGCTTTCTTT.

This rearrangement joins TRBV7-8 to TRBJ1-3, with a weak D call TRBD1 (5 bases). CDR1 is SGHVS and CDR2 is FQNEAQ in the germline V gene. V lost 3 bases, J lost 1 base, and 13 bases lay in between. The CDR3 extends over 16 amino acids. Here the CDR3 reads CASSFRDGGSGNTIYF. In DNA form, the CDR3 reads TGTGCCAGCAGCTTCCGGGACGGAGGGTCTGGAAACACCATATATTTT.

The rearrangement uses TRBV28 and TRBJ2-6, with 7 nucleotides matching TRBD1. The CDR3 extends over 16 amino acids. With V trimmed by 5 bases and J by 3 bases, 7 bases remained unmatched. Germline V CDR1 and CDR2: MDHEN, SYDVKM. CDR3 nucleotides: TGTGCCAGCAGTGCTCACAGGGGTGGTGGGGCCAACGTCCTGACTTTC. It encodes CASSAHRGGGANVLTF.

The rearrangement joins TRBV11-2 to TRBJ1-1; tentatively, D is TRBD1 (5 bases). Trimming removed 3 bases from V and 4 bases from J, with 9 bases in between. The CDR3 length is 13 residues. From germline, CDR1 is SGHAT and CDR2 FQNNGV. The CDR3 spells CASSFKRGTEAFF. The DNA of the CDR3 is TGTGCCAGCAGCTTCAAAAGGGGCACTGAAGCTTTCTTT.

This clone is labeled as medium-sized (0.01 to 0.1%). The chain links TRBV10-1 to TRBJ1-1; 9 bases map to TRBD1. Germline V gene data show CDR1 as WNHNN and CDR2 as SYGVQD (reference sequence). The V segment lost 7 bases and the J segment 4 bases; nucleotides outside the gene matches: 7. CDR3 length: 14 residues. CDR3 sequence (DNA): TGCGCCAGCATTCGGGACAGGGCCGGCACTGAAGCTTTCTTT. It specifies CASIRDRAGTEAFF.

J is TRBJ1-5 and V is TRBV2, with D perhaps matching TRBD1 (5 bases). The germline CDR1 and CDR2 sequences are SNHLY and FYNNEI. The CDR3 has 15 amino acids. The ends were cut back, 7 bases at V and 4 bases at J, with 17 bases in the middle. Here the CDR3 reads CASTEGRVVNQPQHF. In DNA form, the CDR3 reads TGTGCCAGCACCGAAGGCAGGGTCGTAAATCAGCCCCAGCATTTT.

The chain has TRBV30 and TRBJ1-1, with a possible D match to TRBD1 (6 bases). This CDR3 has 11 amino acids. With 5 bases removed from V and 8 bases from J, the gap between germline ends came to 12 bases. Looked up from germline, CDR1 is GTSNPN and CDR2 is SVGIG (reference sequence). CDR3 sequence reads: CAWVQGREAFF. The CDR3 DNA sequence: TGTGCCTGGGTACAGGGCCGGGAAGCTTTCTTT.

The rearrangement uses TRBV5-1 and TRBJ2-2; 11 bases align to TRBD2. The length of the CDR3 is 16 residues. CDR1 and CDR2 from the germline V gene are SGHRS and YFSETQ. The V and J ends lost 5 bases and 1 base, in that order; junction bases with no gene match: 4. The CDR3 protein is CASRSGTSGNTGELFF. The CDR3 DNA sequence: TGCGCCAGCAGGTCCGGGACTAGCGGGAACACCGGGGAGCTGTTTTTT.

CDR3 amino acids: CASSVAGFGEQYF. CDR3 DNA sequence: TGTGCCAGCAGCGTAGCGGGTTTTGGCGAGCAGTACTTC. V usage is TRBV9 and J usage is TRBJ2-7; D remains unclear. In germline, CDR1 is SGDLS, CDR2 YYNGEE. The CDR3 totals 13 residues. V shed 0 bases and J shed 6 bases, with 10 bases lying between them.

The rearrangement joins TRBV15 to TRBJ2-1; 11 bases map to TRBD2. This CDR3 comprises 16 residues. Looked up from germline, CDR1 is LNHNV and CDR2 is YYDKDF (reference sequence). V gave up 4 bases and J gave up 6 bases; unmatched junction bases: 8. CDR3 nucleotide sequence: TGTGCCACCAGCACAACTAGCGGGAGATACTTCAATGAGCAGTTCTTC. It encodes CATSTTSGRYFNEQFF.

The gene calls are TRBV20-1 and TRBJ2-7; D gene unclear. This CDR3 is built from 11 residues. V was trimmed by 1 base and J by 3 bases, leaving 4 bases between them. Germline lookup yields CDR1 DFQATT and CDR2 SNEGSKA (reference sequence). CDR3 amino acids: CSARVIYEQYF. The CDR3 nucleotides are TGCAGTGCTAGAGTTATCTACGAGCAGTACTTC.